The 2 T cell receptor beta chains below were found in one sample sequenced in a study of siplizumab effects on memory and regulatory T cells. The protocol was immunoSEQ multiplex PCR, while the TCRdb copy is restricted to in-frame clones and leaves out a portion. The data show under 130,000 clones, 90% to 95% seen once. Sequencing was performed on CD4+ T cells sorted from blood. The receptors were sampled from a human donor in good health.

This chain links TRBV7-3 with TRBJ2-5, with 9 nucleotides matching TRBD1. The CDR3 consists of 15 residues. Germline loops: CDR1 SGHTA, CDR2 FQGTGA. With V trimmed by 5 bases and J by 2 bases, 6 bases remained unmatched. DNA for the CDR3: TGTGCCAGCAGCCGACAGGGGGGTTCTCAAGAGACCCAGTACTTC. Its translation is CASSRQGGSQETQYF.

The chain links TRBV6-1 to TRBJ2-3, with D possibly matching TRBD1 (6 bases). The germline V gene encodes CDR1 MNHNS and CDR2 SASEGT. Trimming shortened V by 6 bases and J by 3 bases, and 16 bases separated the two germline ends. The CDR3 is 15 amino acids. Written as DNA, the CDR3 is TGTGCCAGCAGCCTTCAGGGGCTGAGGACAGATACGCAGTATTTT. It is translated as CASSLQGLRTDTQYF.